The source of this T cell receptor (beta chain) is a study of human T cells and chemical hapten exposure. Study-level information: TCR yields per sample varied mostly from small pooled library volume differences.

This clonotype was detected a few times. Its specificity is unknown. Time point denoted: patch test 1, 2 weeks after DPC sensitization. Sample treatment: therapeutic diphenylcyclopropenone sensitization with weekly scalp DPC. Whole blood that had not been fractionated was the source of extracted total RNA. Donors were 18 to 70-year-old alopecia patients suitable for DPC. Unmatched junction bases numbered 2, after V lost 4 bases and J lost 2 bases. This CDR3 has 14 amino acids. Unique molecular identifiers were linked by the library to individual cDNA molecules. Each CDR3 protein gets one entry after TCRdb re-called the RACE reads with MiXCR. The data contain around 39,000 distinct CDR3 sequences, more than 6% of them singletons. Whole-study results and caveats: The study found that DPC sensitization did not change TCRs above 1 in 1000 frequency.

The rearrangement uses TRBV12-3 or TRBV12-4 and TRBJ1-3; 7 nucleotides agree with TRBD1. The source was whole blood, collected in connection with sensitization to the hapten diphenylcyclopropenone (DPC). The clonotype was recovered from a woman in her twenties or thirties with alopecia areata. Some clones in this sample may be carry-over from other donors' samples. The DNA for the CDR3 is TGTGCCAGCAGTTCCCAGGGGGCTGGAAACACCATATATTTT. It translates to CASSSQGAGNTIYF.